This TCR beta chain was found in a study of T cells in localized non-small cell lung cancer. Study findings and constraints: Among the top 100 tumor clones, a median approximately 55 appeared in adjacent lung. It remains possible that heterogeneity exists, since only one tumor region was sequenced.

Regarding this clone: Antigen: not known.

The V gene end was trimmed by 7 bases and the J gene end by 8 bases; junction bases not matched to a gene: 12. CDR1 is SGDLS, CDR2 YYNGEE, per germline. This CDR3 comprises 15 residues. Sequenced by immunoSEQ multiplex PCR; TCRdb stores in-frame clones only, minus some. Of 10,000 to 12,000 clones listed, more than 45% are singletons. The receptor's source is a woman aged 40-69 years with stage II squamous cell lung carcinoma. The rearrangement uses TRBV9 and TRBJ1-2; the match to TRBD1 covers 12 bases. The sequences come from lymph node tissue, collected before any cancer treatment. CDR3 loop: CASSFAGQGAGGYTF. Written as DNA, the CDR3 is TGTGCCAGCTCCTTTGCGGGACAGGGGGCCGGAGGCTACACCTTC.